This T cell receptor beta chain originates from a study of T-cell memory formation after mild COVID-19. Study observations and caveats: Whether second-wave clones peaking at day 37 were SARS-CoV-2 specific went unconfirmed.

This clonotype turned up a few times. Its antigen is as yet unknown. TCRdb reanalysed the 5' RACE reads using MiXCR and keeps one entry per CDR3 protein. The repertoire holds about 110,000 distinct CDR3 sequences, with about a sixth as singletons. This TCR derives from a man between 18 and 35 years old who had mild COVID-19 (a few samples of this study predate the infection). Cell type and time point are not known. Sequences were obtained from PBMCs or a T cell subset sorted from them (not recorded which).

This CDR3 is CAISEPQGVVQYF. The CDR3 nucleotides read TGTGCCATCAGTGAGCCACAGGGGGTCGTCCAGTACTTC. The V gene is TRBV10-3, the J gene TRBJ2-5; TRBD1 agrees at 8 bases. Germline CDR1 is ENHRY and CDR2 is SYGVKD. With V trimmed by 2 bases and J by 10 bases, 6 bases remained unmatched. The CDR3 runs 13 residues.